Listed below are T cell receptor beta chains from one sample, sequenced in a study of shared T cell receptors in the human thymus. TCRdb's copy holds only in-frame clones and misses some; the assay was immunoSEQ multiplex PCR. The table includes about 660,000 clones, over 75% detected once. This sample was shared with a second study, whose subject was human thymus T cells.

Input material: thymocytes. Receptors originate from a boy younger than two with a congenital heart defect. Each CDR3 is given with its conserved first and last residue. Fields, in order: D gene, J gene, clone size, V gene, CDR3 DNA, CDR3 protein. The D gene is left open where the match is weak. The listing skips clone size in some rows; elsewhere it reads once, few, many or a size class.

d_gene: NA; j_gene: TRBJ1-2; abundance: NA; v_gene: TRBV5-6; CDR3nt: TGTGCCAGCAGCTTGGACGGACTCTATGGCTACACCTTC; CDR3aa: CASSLDGLYGYTF
d_gene: TRBD2; j_gene: TRBJ2-1; abundance: NA; v_gene: TRBV6-6; CDR3nt: TGTGCCAGCACCGTACGCCTAGCGGAGCACAATGAGCAGTTCTTC; CDR3aa: CASTVRLAEHNEQFF
d_gene: TRBD1; j_gene: TRBJ2-7; abundance: NA; v_gene: TRBV11-3; CDR3nt: TGTGCCAGCAGCGAAAACCGGGCGGGACAGGGGTCGGTCCACGAGCAGTACTTC; CDR3aa: CASSENRAGQGSVHEQYF
d_gene: NA; j_gene: TRBJ2-7; abundance: few; v_gene: TRBV7-2; CDR3nt: TGTGCCAGCAGCTCCACCTCCGGAGGGGGCGGGAGGTCAATCTACGAGCAGTACTTC; CDR3aa: CASSSTSGGGGRSIYEQYF
d_gene: NA; j_gene: TRBJ1-1; abundance: NA; v_gene: TRBV4-1; CDR3nt: TGCGCCAGCAGCCAAGCCGGGCAGGGATCGAACACTGAAGCTTTCTTT; CDR3aa: CASSQAGQGSNTEAFF
d_gene: NA; j_gene: TRBJ1-1; abundance: NA; v_gene: TRBV6-6; CDR3nt: TGTGCCAGCAGTTACGTACAGGAGGCTTTCTTT; CDR3aa: CASSYVQEAFF
d_gene: NA; j_gene: TRBJ2-3; abundance: NA; v_gene: TRBV9; CDR3nt: TGTGCCAGCGGTTGGGAGAGCACAGATACGCAGTATTTT; CDR3aa: CASGWESTDTQYF
d_gene: TRBD1; j_gene: TRBJ2-3; abundance: NA; v_gene: TRBV7-9; CDR3nt: TGTGCCAGCAGCTCCGGACAGGGAGGCACAGATACGCAGTATTTT; CDR3aa: CASSSGQGGTDTQYF
d_gene: TRBD2; j_gene: TRBJ2-2; abundance: NA; v_gene: TRBV4-1; CDR3nt: TGCGCCAGCAGCCAAGATCGGGAAGTCGGCGGGAGGAATGGGGAGCTGTTTTTT; CDR3aa: CASSQDREVGGRNGELFF
d_gene: NA; j_gene: TRBJ2-1; abundance: NA; v_gene: TRBV11-3; CDR3nt: TGTGCCAGCAGCTTGTCGGACAAGTCCTACAATGAGCAGTTCTTC; CDR3aa: CASSLSDKSYNEQFF
d_gene: TRBD1; j_gene: TRBJ2-7; abundance: NA; v_gene: TRBV7-2; CDR3nt: TGTGCCAGCAGCTTAGCGCGGGACAGGTACGAGCAGTACTTC; CDR3aa: CASSLARDRYEQYF
d_gene: NA; j_gene: TRBJ1-5; abundance: NA; v_gene: TRBV6-5; CDR3nt: TGTGCCAGCAGTGGACAGAGTAGCAATCAGCCCCAGCATTTT; CDR3aa: CASSGQSSNQPQHF
d_gene: TRBD2; j_gene: TRBJ2-7; abundance: NA; v_gene: TRBV6-5; CDR3nt: TGTGCCAGCACCCCCGGACTAGCGGGAGGAGGTGAGCAGTACTTC; CDR3aa: CASTPGLAGGGEQYF
d_gene: TRBD2; j_gene: TRBJ2-1; abundance: NA; v_gene: TRBV7-9; CDR3nt: TGTGCCAGCAGCCAGACCGGACTAGCGGTTCGGGATGAGCAGTTCTTC; CDR3aa: CASSQTGLAVRDEQFF
d_gene: TRBD1; j_gene: TRBJ1-2; abundance: NA; v_gene: TRBV6-1; CDR3nt: TGTGCCAGCAGTGACAGGGGGCCCAGCTTGCGCTACACCTTC; CDR3aa: CASSDRGPSLRYTF
d_gene: TRBD2; j_gene: TRBJ2-1; abundance: NA; v_gene: TRBV6-1; CDR3nt: TGTGCCAGCAGTGGGCTGGGCGGGGGTTACAATGAGCAGTTCTTC; CDR3aa: CASSGLGGGYNEQFF
d_gene: NA; j_gene: TRBJ2-5; abundance: NA; v_gene: TRBV7-2; CDR3nt: TGTGCCAGCAGCTTCGGACCCTCCCCAGGGCCCCAAGAGACCCAGTACTTC; CDR3aa: CASSFGPSPGPQETQYF
d_gene: NA; j_gene: TRBJ1-5; abundance: once; v_gene: TRBV7-2; CDR3nt: TGTGCCAGCAGCTCGGAGAACAGGTTCTATAGCAATCAGCCCCAGCATTTT; CDR3aa: CASSSENRFYSNQPQHF
d_gene: TRBD2; j_gene: TRBJ2-1; abundance: NA; v_gene: TRBV14; CDR3nt: TGTGCCAGCAGCCACCTTTGGCCAGCGGGGGGGCGCAATGAGCAGTTCTTC; CDR3aa: CASSHLWPAGGRNEQFF
d_gene: TRBD1; j_gene: TRBJ2-7; abundance: once; v_gene: TRBV5-6; CDR3nt: TGTGCCAGCAGCTCGCCGGGACAGGGATCCTACGAGCAGTACTTC; CDR3aa: CASSSPGQGSYEQYF
d_gene: TRBD1; j_gene: TRBJ1-1; abundance: NA; v_gene: TRBV6-5; CDR3nt: TGTGCCAGCAGTTCTCCGGGACAGGGACGGGACACTGAAGCTTTCTTT; CDR3aa: CASSSPGQGRDTEAFF
d_gene: TRBD2; j_gene: TRBJ2-7; abundance: NA; v_gene: TRBV4-1; CDR3nt: TGCGCCAGCAGCCAAAGTTCGGCTAGCGGGCCTAGGGGGTCCTACGAGCAGTACTTC; CDR3aa: CASSQSSASGPRGSYEQYF
d_gene: NA; j_gene: TRBJ2-4; abundance: NA; v_gene: TRBV28; CDR3nt: TGTGCCTCTCGGGGTATAGCCAAAAACATTCAGTACTTC; CDR3aa: CASRGIAKNIQYF
d_gene: TRBD2; j_gene: TRBJ2-1; abundance: NA; v_gene: TRBV27; CDR3nt: TGTGCCGGCGGGAGGGCCAGGTATGAGCAGTTCTTC; CDR3aa: CAGGRARYEQFF
d_gene: TRBD1; j_gene: TRBJ1-5; abundance: NA; v_gene: TRBV19; CDR3nt: TGTGCCAGTAGTACCGGCGGATGGACAGGGTCCAATCAGCCCCAGCATTTT; CDR3aa: CASSTGGWTGSNQPQHF
d_gene: TRBD1; j_gene: TRBJ2-7; abundance: once; v_gene: TRBV11-2; CDR3nt: TGTGCCAGCAGCTATCCGGGACAGGATAATTCTTCCTACGAGCAGTACTTC; CDR3aa: CASSYPGQDNSSYEQYF
d_gene: NA; j_gene: TRBJ1-2; abundance: once; v_gene: TRBV6-1; CDR3nt: TGTGCCAGCACTTCGGACATATCGAACTATGGCTACACCTTC; CDR3aa: CASTSDISNYGYTF
d_gene: TRBD2; j_gene: TRBJ2-7; abundance: NA; v_gene: TRBV18; CDR3nt: TGTGCCAGCTCACCACCGGGGGGAGGGCCTTTAGGGTCCTACGAGCAGTACTTC; CDR3aa: CASSPPGGGPLGSYEQYF
d_gene: NA; j_gene: TRBJ2-7; abundance: NA; v_gene: TRBV27; CDR3nt: TGTGCCAGCAGTCGTCGGGACTTAACCTACGAGCAGTACTTC; CDR3aa: CASSRRDLTYEQYF
d_gene: TRBD2; j_gene: TRBJ2-2; abundance: NA; v_gene: TRBV4-3; CDR3nt: TGCGCCAGCAGCCCCGCCAGGGCTAGCGGGAACACCGGGGAGCTGTTTTTT; CDR3aa: CASSPARASGNTGELFF
d_gene: NA; j_gene: TRBJ1-4; abundance: NA; v_gene: TRBV7-9; CDR3nt: TGTGCCAGCAGCTCCACCCGCGGGGCCGATAATGAAAAACTGTTTTTT; CDR3aa: CASSSTRGADNEKLFF
d_gene: TRBD1; j_gene: TRBJ2-7; abundance: NA; v_gene: TRBV28; CDR3nt: TGTGCCAGCATCCCAAGACAGGGCTACGAGCAGTACTTC; CDR3aa: CASIPRQGYEQYF